The 8 T cell receptor beta chains reported below all come from one sample, sequenced in a study of shared clonotypes between healthy human individuals. Positive CCR7 selection of CD45RO-negative cells yielded the naive CD8 cells, and terminally differentiated effector memory CD45RA+ cells were excluded. Sequencing was performed with immunoSEQ multiplex PCR; in TCRdb, only in-frame clones are kept and a portion is missing. The sample lists about 700,000 clones, under 95% occurring once. Material: naive CD8+ T cells sorted from blood. The receptors come from a man under 40 in good health.

J is TRBJ2-5 and V is TRBV27, with TRBD2 matching over 9 bases. Germline V gene lookup returns CDR1 MNHEY and CDR2 SMNVEV (reference sequence). The length of the CDR3 is 17 residues. After removal of 5 bases from V and 4 bases from J, the junction contained 14 bases not matched to a gene. As DNA, the CDR3 is TGTGCCAGCAGTCTCCTGCCCGGGACTAGCCTGGGAGAGACCCAGTACTTC. Protein: CASSLLPGTSLGETQYF.

The chain employs TRBV7-9 and TRBJ2-1; D unclear. The CDR3 length is 15 residues. Germline V gives CDR1 SEHNR, CDR2 FQNEAQ (reference sequence). V was pared by 4 bases and J by 3 bases, with 13 bases between. DNA for the CDR3: TGTGCCAGCAGCTCGAGATTGTGGCGCTACAATGAGCAGTTCTTC. This sequence encodes CASSSRLWRYNEQFF.

The CDR3 DNA follows: TGTGCCAGCAGCTTAGCTTTGGGACTAGCGGGAGTAGGCGAGCAGTACTTC. It encodes CASSLALGLAGVGEQYF. The chain recombines TRBV7-2 with TRBJ2-7; the match to TRBD2 covers 14 bases. The CDR3 loop spans 17 amino acids. Germline CDR1 is SGHTA and CDR2 is FQGNSA. The ends lost 0 bases at V and 6 bases at J; junction bases unmatched: 7.

The rearrangement joins TRBV27 to TRBJ2-1; TRBD2 agrees at 8 bases. The germline V gene encodes CDR1 MNHEY and CDR2 SMNVEV (reference sequence). This CDR3 has 16 amino acids. The junction had 12 bases not matched to a gene; V was cut back by 7 bases and J by 4 bases. This CDR3 reads CASKTTRGRFYNEQFF. The CDR3 nucleotides read TGTGCCAGCAAGACGACACGCGGGAGGTTTTACAATGAGCAGTTCTTC.

J is TRBJ2-7 and V is TRBV28, with 7 bases aligning to TRBD1. The CDR3 is made up of 15 amino acids. V lost 5 bases, J lost 0 bases, and 7 bases stayed unmatched. Germline values: CDR1 MDHEN, CDR2 SYDVKM. The CDR3 DNA sequence: TGTGCCAGCAGTCCCATCCGGGACAGCTCCTACGAGCAGTACTTC. Translating it yields CASSPIRDSSYEQYF.

Only a few counts were recorded for this clone. Other DNA sequences of this sample code for an identical CDR3. The V and J genes are TRBV11-2 and TRBJ2-1; no reliable D call. Germline CDR1 reads SGHAT; CDR2 reads FQNNGV. V lost 3 bases to trimming and J lost 7 bases, with 1 base between them. The CDR3 runs to 10 residues. The CDR3 coding sequence is TGTGCCAGCAGCTTTAATGAGCAGTTCTTC. Amino acid sequence: CASSFNEQFF. Complete variable domain (other parts from reference TRBV11-2 and TRBJ2-1): EAGVAQSPRYKIIEKRQSVAFWCNPISGHATLYWYQQILGQGPKLLIQFQNNGVVDDSQLPKDRFSAERLKGVDSTLKIQPAKLEDSAVYLCASSFNEQFFGPGTRLTVL.

The chain is built from TRBV6-1 and TRBJ2-7; D is unclear. Looked up from germline, CDR1 is MNHNS and CDR2 is SASEGT. The ends were cut back, 7 bases at V and 6 bases at J, with 10 bases in the middle. This CDR3 comprises 11 residues. CDR3: CASIFRSEQYF. The CDR3, as DNA: TGTGCCAGCATCTTCAGGTCCGAGCAGTACTTC.

Only a few counts were recorded for this clone. The chain recombines TRBV10-2 with TRBJ2-4, with no clear D. Germline loops: CDR1 WSHSY, CDR2 SAAADI. This CDR3 contains 13 residues. Trimming pared 1 base from V and 0 bases from J, leaving 1 base between. For the CDR3, the DNA is TGCGCCAGCAGTGAGTTAGCCAAAAACATTCAGTACTTC. Translated: CASSELAKNIQYF.